This T cell receptor (beta chain) was recorded in a study of regulatory T cells after allogeneic stem cell transplantation (dated by TCRdb to the late 2010s). General notes on the study: Patients were grouped by whether acute graft-versus-host disease developed within 100 days after stem cell transplantation. CD4+CD25+CD127- regulatory T cells were obtained from patient PBMCs by means of fluorescence-activated cell sorting. Conventional CD4+ T cells defined as CD4+CD25+/-CD127+ were also sorted and TCR-sequenced for comparison in the study. The study compared the regulatory T-cell TCR repertoire after allogeneic stem cell transplantation between patients with and without acute graft-versus-host disease.

From cysteine to phenylalanine, the CDR3 is 14 amino acids long. Only the CDR3 DNA stays, 42 bases, in frame from base 1. V loses 5 bases at its end and J loses 3 bases; junction bases beyond the gene matches: 10. CDR1 and CDR2, looked up from the germline V gene (reference sequence), are DFQATT and SNEGSKA. Overall study results and their limits: The small patient sample size meant the findings required validation in a larger cohort. No regulatory T-cell clones were found to be shared by all patients, and no significant correlation was observed between sorted cell numbers and the inverse Simpson index. In non-GvHD patients, the top 10 regulatory T-cell clones took up a significantly larger share of the repertoire, which suggests expansion of presumably allo-specific protective clones. The regulatory T-cell TCR repertoire was less diverse and more focused in patients without graft-versus-host disease than in patients with graft-versus-host disease. Diversity of the conventional CD4+ T-cell repertoire was not significantly different between patients with graft-versus-host disease and patients without graft-versus-host disease.

What this sample's time point label stands for: 30 days after allogeneic hematopoietic stem cell transplantation. At 30 days after allogeneic hematopoietic stem cell transplantation, peripheral blood mononuclear cells were collected from the patients. On this clonotype itself: Which antigen it targets is not known. No base quality values were provided; no much bigger clone lies one nucleotide off.

The instrument was an Illumina MiSeq. After the RNA was reverse transcribed with the SMARTer RACE cDNA Amplification kit, the TCR beta CDR3 region was amplified. RNA from sorted cells was extracted with the RNeasy Mini Kit. Illumina paired-end sequencing was applied to the TCR beta amplicons. Per the source publication's procedure: MiXCR, VDJtools and the tcR R package were the tools used to analyze the TCR repertoire. Diversity was quantified with the inverse Simpson index, and clones were binned as rare, small, medium or expanded by repertoire proportion. TCRdb handled the public reads itself, with Q25 trimming in fastp and clone calling in MiXCR, and kept productive beta chains. Rows are unified per CDR3 protein, each entry keeping the most common DNA and genes. It is TCRdb's table, rather than the study itself, that gives the V and J calls and clone size. The sample table shows thousands of distinct CDR3 sequences, and 96% are seen once. 35% to 45% of the sample rests with the top ten.

This receptor was obtained from a human patient who had an allogeneic stem cell transplant, so the T cells may come from the graft donor. The chain employs TRBV20-1 and TRBJ2-7, with 7 middle bases fitting TRBD1. Specimen: sorted CD4+ T cells from blood (whether regulatory or conventional is not recorded), collected 30 days after allogeneic stem cell transplant. CDR3 sequence: CSADGPGQCYEQYF. The sequenced DNA is TGCAGTGCTGATGGCCCGGGACAGTGCTACGAGCAGTACTTC.